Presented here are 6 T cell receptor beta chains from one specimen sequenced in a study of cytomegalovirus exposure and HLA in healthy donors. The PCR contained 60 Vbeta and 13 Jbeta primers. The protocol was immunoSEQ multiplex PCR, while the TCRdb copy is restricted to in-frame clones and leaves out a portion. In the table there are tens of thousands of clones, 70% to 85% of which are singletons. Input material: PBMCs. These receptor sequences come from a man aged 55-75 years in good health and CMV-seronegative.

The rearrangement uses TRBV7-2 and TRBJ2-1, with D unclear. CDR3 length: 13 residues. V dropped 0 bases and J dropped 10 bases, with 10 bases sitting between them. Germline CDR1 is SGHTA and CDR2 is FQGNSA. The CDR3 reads CASSLASLREQFF. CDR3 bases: TGTGCCAGCAGCTTAGCTAGTCTGCGGGAGCAGTTCTTC. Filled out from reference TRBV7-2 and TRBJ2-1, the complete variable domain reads GAGVSQSPSNKVTEKGKDVELRCDPISGHTALYWYRQSLGQGLEFLIYFQGNSAPDKSGLPSDRFSAERTGGSVSTLTIQRTQQEDSAVYLCASSLASLREQFFGPGTRLTVL.

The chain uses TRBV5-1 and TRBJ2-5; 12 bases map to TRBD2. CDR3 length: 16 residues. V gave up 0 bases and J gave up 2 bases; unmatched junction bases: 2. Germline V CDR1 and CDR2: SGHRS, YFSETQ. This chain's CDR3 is CASSLVLAGGQETQYF. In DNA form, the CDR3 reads TGCGCCAGCAGCTTGGTCCTAGCGGGGGGGCAAGAGACCCAGTACTTC.

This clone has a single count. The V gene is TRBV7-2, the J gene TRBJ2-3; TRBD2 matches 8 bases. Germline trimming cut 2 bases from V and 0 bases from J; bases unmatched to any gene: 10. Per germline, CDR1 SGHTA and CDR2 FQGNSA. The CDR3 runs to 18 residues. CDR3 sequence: CASSLLWASGLSTDTQYF. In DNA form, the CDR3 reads TGTGCCAGCAGCTTACTGTGGGCTAGCGGGCTTAGCACAGATACGCAGTATTTT.

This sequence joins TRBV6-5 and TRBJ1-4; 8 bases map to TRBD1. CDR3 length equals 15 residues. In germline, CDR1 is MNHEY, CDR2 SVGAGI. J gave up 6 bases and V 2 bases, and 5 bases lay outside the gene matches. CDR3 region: CASSYAGGGDEKLFF. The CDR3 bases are TGTGCCAGCAGTTACGCAGGGGGCGGCGATGAAAAACTGTTTTTT.

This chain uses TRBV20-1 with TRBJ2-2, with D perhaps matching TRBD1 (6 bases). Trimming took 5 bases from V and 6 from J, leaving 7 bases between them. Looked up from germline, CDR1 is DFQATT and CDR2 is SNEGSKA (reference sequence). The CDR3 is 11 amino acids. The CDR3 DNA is TGCAGTGCTTACAGGGCCGGGGAGCTGTTTTTT. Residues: CSAYRAGELFF.

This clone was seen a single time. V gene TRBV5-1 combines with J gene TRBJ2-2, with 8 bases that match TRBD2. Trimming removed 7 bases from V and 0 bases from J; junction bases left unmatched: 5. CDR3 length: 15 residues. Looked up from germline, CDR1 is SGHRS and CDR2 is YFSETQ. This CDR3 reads CASRGAGANTGELFF. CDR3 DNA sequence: TGCGCCAGCCGGGGAGCGGGGGCGAACACCGGGGAGCTGTTTTTT.